This TCR beta chain was sequenced during a study of vaccination and CD4 T cells after COVID-19. Study-level background: The post-COVID sampling time was a median roughly 100 days after diagnosis, ranging from 35 to 161.

By frequency in the sample, this clonotype is medium-sized. Its antigen is unidentified. An Oncomine TCR Beta short-read assay was used to sequence the DNA from cultured CD4+ T cells. TCRdb re-analysed the PCR reads in MiXCR, keeping a single row per CDR3 protein. The data show tens of thousands of distinct CDR3 sequences, 45% to 60% seen once. As to treatment: approximately nine-day PBMC culture with coronavirus spike peptide pools or control peptides (ViraFEST assay). Every well contained around 2 million PBMCs, which were grown with about 9.2 IU/ml IL-2 and 10 ug/ml peptide pools. General study findings and limits: The study examined relatively few convalescent patients and included no early post-infection timepoints.

Germline-derived CDR1 and CDR2 are DFQATT and SNEGSKA (reference sequence). Deletions cut 2 bases from V and 3 bases from J, with 8 bases between. This CDR3 has 13 residues. This clonotype originated in a human donor who had recovered from COVID-19. The specimen was CD4+ T cells from blood, cultured in vitro. The V call is TRBV20-1, the J call TRBJ1-5, with a tentative D call TRBD1 (5 bases). CDR3 residues: CSARRGTNQPQHF. Here the CDR3 DNA reads TGCAGTGCTAGACGAGGGACCAATCAGCCCCAGCATTTT.